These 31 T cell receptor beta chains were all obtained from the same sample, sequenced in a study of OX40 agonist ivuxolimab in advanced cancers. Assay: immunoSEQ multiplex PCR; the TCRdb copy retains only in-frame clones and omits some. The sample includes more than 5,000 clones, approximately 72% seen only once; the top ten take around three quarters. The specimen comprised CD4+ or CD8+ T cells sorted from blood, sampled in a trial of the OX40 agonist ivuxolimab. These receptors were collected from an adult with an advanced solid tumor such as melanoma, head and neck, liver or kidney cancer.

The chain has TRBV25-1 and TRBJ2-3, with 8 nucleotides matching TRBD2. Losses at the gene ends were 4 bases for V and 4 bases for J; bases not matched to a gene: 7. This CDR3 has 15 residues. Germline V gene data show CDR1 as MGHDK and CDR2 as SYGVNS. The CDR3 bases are TGTGCCAGCAGTGGCAGTAGCGGGGTATCAGATACGCAGTATTTT. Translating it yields CASSGSSGVSDTQYF.

The CDR3 sequence: CASGNSNSQETQYF. The CDR3 DNA reads as TGTGCCAGCGGAAATAGTAACAGTCAAGAGACCCAGTACTTC. The rearrangement uses TRBV9 and TRBJ2-5; D is ambiguous. Germline V gene sequence: CDR1 SGDLS, CDR2 YYNGEE. The CDR3 is 14 residues long. The V end lost 7 bases, the J end lost 2 bases, and 15 bases lay between the germline ends. The variable domain in full, with the rest retrieved from reference TRBV9 and TRBJ2-5, is DSGVTQTPKHLITATGQRVTLRCSPRSGDLSVYWYQQSLDQGLQFLIQYYNGEERAKGNILERFSAQQFPDLHSELNLSSLELGDSALYFCASGNSNSQETQYFGPGTRLLVL.

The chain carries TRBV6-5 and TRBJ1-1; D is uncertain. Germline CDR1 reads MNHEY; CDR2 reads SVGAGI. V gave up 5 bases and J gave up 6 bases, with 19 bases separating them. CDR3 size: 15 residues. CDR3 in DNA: TGTGCCAGCAGTACGTTCACCGACCGTGTTCCTGAAGCTTTCTTT. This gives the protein CASSTFTDRVPEAFF.

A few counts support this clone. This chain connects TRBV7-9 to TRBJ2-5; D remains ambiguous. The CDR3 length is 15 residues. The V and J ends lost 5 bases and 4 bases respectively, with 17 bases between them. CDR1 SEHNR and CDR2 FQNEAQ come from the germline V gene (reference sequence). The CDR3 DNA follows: TGTGCCAGCAGCGCCTCGTCCGCTAGTTCAGAGACCCAGTACTTC. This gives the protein CASSASSASSETQYF.

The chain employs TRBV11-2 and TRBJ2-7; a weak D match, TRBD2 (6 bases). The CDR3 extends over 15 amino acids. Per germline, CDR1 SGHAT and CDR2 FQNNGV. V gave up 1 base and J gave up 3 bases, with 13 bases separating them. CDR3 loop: CASSLVGGGDYEQYF. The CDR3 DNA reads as TGTGCCAGCAGCTTAGTGGGAGGAGGTGACTACGAGCAGTACTTC.

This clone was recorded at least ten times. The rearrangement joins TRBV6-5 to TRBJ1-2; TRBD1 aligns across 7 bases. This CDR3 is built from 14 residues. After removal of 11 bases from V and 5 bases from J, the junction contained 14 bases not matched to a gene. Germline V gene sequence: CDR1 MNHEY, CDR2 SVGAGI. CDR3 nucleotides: TGTGCCTCCAGGGGGGCAGGGGGAGTGTATGGCTACACCTTC. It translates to CASRGAGGVYGYTF.

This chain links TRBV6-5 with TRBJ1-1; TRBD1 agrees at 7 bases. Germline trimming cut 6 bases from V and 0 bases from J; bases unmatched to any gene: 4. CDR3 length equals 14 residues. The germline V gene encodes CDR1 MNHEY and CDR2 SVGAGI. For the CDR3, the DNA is TGTGCCAGCAGCCGGGGACAGCTGAACACTGAAGCTTTCTTT. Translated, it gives CASSRGQLNTEAFF.

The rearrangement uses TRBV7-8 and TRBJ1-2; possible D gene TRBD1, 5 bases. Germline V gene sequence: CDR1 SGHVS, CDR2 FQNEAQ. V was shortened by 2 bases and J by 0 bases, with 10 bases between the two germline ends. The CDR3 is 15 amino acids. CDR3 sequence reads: CASSLMGDPNYGYTF. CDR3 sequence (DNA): TGTGCCAGCAGCTTAATGGGGGACCCTAACTATGGCTACACCTTC.

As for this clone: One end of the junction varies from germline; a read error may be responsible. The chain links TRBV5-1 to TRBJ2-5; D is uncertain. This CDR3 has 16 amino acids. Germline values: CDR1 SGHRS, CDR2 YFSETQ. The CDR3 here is CASSLYNPSYQEAQYF. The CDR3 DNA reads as TGCGCCAGCAGCCTATATAACCCTTCGTACCAAGAGGCCCAGTACTTC. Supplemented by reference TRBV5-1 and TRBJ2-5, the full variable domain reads KAGVTQTPRYLIKTRGQQVTLSCSPISGHRSVSWYQQTPGQGLQFLFEYFSETQRNKGNFPGRFSGRQFSNSRSEMNVSTLELGDSALYLCASSLYNPSYQEAQYFGPGTRLLVL.

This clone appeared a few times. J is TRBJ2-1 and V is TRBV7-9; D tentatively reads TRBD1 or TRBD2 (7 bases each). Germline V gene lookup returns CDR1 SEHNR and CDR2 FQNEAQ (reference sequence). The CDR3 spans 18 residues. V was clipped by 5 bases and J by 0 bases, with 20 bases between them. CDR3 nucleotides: TGTGCCAGCAGCCCTGGGGGGGACAGCTCCCTCTCCTACAATGAGCAGTTCTTC. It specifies CASSPGGDSSLSYNEQFF.

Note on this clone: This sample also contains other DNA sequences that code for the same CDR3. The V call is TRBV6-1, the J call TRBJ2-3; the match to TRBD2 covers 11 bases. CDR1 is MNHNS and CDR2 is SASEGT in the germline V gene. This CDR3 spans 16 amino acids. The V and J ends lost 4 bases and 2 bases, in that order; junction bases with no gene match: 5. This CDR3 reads CASSGLAGGFTDTQYF. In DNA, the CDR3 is TGTGCCAGCAGTGGGCTAGCGGGGGGCTTCACAGATACGCAGTATTTT.

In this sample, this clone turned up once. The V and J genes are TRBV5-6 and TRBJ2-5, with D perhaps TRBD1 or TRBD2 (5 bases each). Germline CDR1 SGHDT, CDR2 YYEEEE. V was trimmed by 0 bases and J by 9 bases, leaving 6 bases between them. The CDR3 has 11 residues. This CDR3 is CASSLGGAQYF. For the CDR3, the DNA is TGTGCCAGCAGCTTGGGAGGGGCCCAGTACTTC.

The CDR3 sequence is CASSSPRTALNQPQHF. CDR3 bases: TGTGCCAGCAGTTCTCCAAGGACAGCCCTCAATCAGCCCCAGCATTTT. This chain links TRBV6-6 with TRBJ1-5; possible D gene TRBD1, 6 bases. The CDR3 has 16 residues. CDR1 and CDR2 (germline): MNHNY, SVGAGI (reference sequence). Trimming stripped 4 bases from V and 3 bases from J, with 16 bases between.

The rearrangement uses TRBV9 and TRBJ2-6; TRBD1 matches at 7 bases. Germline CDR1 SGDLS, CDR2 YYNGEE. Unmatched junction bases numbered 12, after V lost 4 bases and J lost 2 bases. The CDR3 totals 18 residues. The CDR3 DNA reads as TGTGCCAGCAGCCCGCTGACAGGGTACTTTACTGGGGCCAACGTCCTGACTTTC. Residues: CASSPLTGYFTGANVLTF. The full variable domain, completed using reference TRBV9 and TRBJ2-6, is DSGVTQTPKHLITATGQRVTLRCSPRSGDLSVYWYQQSLDQGLQFLIQYYNGEERAKGNILERFSAQQFPDLHSELNLSSLELGDSALYFCASSPLTGYFTGANVLTFGAGSRLTVL.

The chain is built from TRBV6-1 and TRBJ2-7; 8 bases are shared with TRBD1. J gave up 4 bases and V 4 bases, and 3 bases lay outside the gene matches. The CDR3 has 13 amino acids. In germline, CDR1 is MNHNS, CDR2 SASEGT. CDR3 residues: CASSVTGGYEQYF. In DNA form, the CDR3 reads TGTGCCAGCAGTGTTACAGGGGGGTACGAGCAGTACTTC.

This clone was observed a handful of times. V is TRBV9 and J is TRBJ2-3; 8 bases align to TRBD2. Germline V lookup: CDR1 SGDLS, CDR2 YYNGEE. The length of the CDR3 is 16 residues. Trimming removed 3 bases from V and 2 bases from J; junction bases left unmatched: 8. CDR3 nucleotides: TGTGCCAGCAGCGGCTACGGGGGGGCTGACACAGATACGCAGTATTTT. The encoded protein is CASSGYGGADTDTQYF.

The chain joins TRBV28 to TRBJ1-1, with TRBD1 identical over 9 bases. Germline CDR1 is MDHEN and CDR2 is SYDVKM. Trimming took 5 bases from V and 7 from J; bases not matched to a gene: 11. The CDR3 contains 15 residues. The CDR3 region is CASSRTRTGVVEAFF. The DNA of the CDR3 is TGTGCCAGCAGTCGTACTAGGACAGGGGTAGTTGAAGCTTTCTTT.

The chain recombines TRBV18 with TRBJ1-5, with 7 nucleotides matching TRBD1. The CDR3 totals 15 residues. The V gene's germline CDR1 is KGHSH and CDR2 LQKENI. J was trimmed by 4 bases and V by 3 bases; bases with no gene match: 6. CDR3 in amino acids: CASSPGTELNQPQHF. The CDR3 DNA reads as TGTGCCAGCTCACCGGGGACAGAACTAAATCAGCCCCAGCATTTT.

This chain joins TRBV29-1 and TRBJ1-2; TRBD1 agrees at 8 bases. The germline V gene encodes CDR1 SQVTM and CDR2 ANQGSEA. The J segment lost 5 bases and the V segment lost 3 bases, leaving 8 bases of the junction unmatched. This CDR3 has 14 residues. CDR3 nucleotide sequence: TGCAGCGTTGAGGGGGCAGGGGGCGGGTATGGCTACACCTTC. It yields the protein CSVEGAGGGYGYTF.

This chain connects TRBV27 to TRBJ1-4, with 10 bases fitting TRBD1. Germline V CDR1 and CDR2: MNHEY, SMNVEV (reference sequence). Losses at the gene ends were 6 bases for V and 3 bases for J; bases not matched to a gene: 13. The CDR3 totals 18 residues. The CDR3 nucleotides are TGTGCCAGCAGACCCGGGACAGGGGCCCTCGGGGCTAATGAAAAACTGTTTTTT. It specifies CASRPGTGALGANEKLFF.

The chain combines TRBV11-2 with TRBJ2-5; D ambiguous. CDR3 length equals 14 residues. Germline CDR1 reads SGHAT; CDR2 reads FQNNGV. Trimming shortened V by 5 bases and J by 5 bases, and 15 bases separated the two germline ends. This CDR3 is CASSPPRSYETQYF. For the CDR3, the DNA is TGTGCCAGCAGCCCCCCTAGGAGTTATGAGACCCAGTACTTC.

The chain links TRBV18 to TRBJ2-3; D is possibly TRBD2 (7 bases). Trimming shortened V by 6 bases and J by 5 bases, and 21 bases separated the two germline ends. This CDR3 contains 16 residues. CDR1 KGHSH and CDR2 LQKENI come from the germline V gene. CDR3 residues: CASSPSGGAQKDTQYF. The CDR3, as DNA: TGTGCCAGCTCGCCCTCGGGGGGCGCACAAAAAGATACGCAGTATTTT. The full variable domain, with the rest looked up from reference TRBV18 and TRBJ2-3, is NAGVMQNPRHLVRRRGQEARLRCSPMKGHSHVYWYRQLPEEGLKFMVYLQKENIIDESGMPKERFSAEFPKEGPSILRIQQVVRGDSAAYFCASSPSGGAQKDTQYFGPGTRLTVL.

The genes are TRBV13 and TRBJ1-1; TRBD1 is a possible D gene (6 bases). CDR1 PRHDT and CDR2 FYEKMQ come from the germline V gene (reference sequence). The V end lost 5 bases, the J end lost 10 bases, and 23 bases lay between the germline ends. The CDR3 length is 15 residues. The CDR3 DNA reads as TGTGCCAGCAGCCCGGGAGGTTCAGGGGCCGCTGGAGCTTTCTTT. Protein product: CASSPGGSGAAGAFF.

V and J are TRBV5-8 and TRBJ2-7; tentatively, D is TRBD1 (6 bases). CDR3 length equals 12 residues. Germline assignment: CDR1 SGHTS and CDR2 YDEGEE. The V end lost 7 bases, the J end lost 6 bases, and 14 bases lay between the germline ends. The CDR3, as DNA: TGTGCCAGCGTCCAGGGGTGGGGCGAGCAGTACTTC. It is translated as CASVQGWGEQYF.

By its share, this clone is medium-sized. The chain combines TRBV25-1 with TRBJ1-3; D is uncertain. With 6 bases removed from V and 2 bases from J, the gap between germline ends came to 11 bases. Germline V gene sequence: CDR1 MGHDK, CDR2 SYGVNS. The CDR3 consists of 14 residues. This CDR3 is CASSLGMTGNTIYF. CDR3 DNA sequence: TGTGCCAGCAGCCTGGGGATGACTGGAAACACCATATATTTT.

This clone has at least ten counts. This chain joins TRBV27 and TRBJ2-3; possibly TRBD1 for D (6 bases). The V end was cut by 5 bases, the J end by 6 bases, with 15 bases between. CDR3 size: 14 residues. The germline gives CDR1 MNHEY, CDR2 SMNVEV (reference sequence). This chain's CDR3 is CASSILLGADTQYF. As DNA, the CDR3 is TGTGCCAGCAGTATCTTGTTGGGGGCTGATACGCAGTATTTT.

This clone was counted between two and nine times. CDR3 in DNA: TGCGCCAGCAGCCAATCAGGGGCTGGGGCCAACGTCCTGACTTTC. Encoded protein: CASSQSGAGANVLTF. The rearrangement links TRBV4-1 to TRBJ2-6; possibly TRBD1 for D (6 bases). CDR3 length: 15 residues. The germline CDR1 and CDR2 sequences are MGHRA and YSYEKL. V lost 2 bases and J 2 bases, leaving 7 bases between the germline ends.

For the CDR3, the DNA is TGTGCCAGCAGCTGGCCGGGGGATCACACTGAAGCTTTCTTT. Translation gives CASSWPGDHTEAFF. V and J are TRBV5-6 and TRBJ1-1, with a tentative D call TRBD1 (5 bases). This CDR3 comprises 14 residues. V was shortened by 3 bases and J by 3 bases, with 12 bases between the two germline ends. Germline V gives CDR1 SGHDT, CDR2 YYEEEE.

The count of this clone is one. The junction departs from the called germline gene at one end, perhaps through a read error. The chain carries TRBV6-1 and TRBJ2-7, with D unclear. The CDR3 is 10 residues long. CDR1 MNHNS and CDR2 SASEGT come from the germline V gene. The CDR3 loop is CASSDSMLGF. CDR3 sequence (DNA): TGTGCCAGCAGTGACTCCATGCTGGGCTTC.

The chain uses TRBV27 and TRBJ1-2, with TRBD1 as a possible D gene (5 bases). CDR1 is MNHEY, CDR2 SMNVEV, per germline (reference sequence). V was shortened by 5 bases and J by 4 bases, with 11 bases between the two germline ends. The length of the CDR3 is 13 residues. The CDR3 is CASSPWGGYGYTF. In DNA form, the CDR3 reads TGTGCCAGCAGTCCCTGGGGGGGCTATGGCTACACCTTC.

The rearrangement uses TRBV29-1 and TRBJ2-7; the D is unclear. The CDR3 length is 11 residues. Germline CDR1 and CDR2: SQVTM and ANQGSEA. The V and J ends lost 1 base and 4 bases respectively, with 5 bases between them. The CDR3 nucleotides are TGCAGCGTTGAAGGGGGTTACGAGCAGTACTTC. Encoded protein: CSVEGGYEQYF.